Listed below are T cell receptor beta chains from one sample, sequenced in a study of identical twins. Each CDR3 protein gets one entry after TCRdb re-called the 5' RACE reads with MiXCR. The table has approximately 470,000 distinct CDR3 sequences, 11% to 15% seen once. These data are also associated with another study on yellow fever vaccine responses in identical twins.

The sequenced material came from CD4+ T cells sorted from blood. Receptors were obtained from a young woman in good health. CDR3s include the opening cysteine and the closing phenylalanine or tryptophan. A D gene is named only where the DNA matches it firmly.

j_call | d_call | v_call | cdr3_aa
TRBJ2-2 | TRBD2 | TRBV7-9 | CASRPTGRGRTGELFF
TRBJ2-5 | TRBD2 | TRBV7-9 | CASSRSTSGKTQYF
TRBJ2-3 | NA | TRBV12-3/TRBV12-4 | CASSPGQSRTDTQYF
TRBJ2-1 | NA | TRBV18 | CASSLRKNYNEQFF
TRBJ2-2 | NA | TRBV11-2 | CASSSVVASGTGELFF
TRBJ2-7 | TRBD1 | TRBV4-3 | CASSQDRTQTGLAYEQYF
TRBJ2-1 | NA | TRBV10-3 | CAISTPRDTVNEQFF
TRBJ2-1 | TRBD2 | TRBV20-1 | CSAGVAGVLSSYNEQFF
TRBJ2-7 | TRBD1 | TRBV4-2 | CASSQDLTGLGTGVGEQYF
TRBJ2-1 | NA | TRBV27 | CASSLSQRLGLASSYNEQFF
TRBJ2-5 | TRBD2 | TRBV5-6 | CASSRTSGRTVEETQYF
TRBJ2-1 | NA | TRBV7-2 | CASSLWGWGEQFF
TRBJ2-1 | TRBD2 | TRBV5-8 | CASSRSGRNSYNEQFF
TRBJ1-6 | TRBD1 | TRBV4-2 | CASSQGDRLPFLHF
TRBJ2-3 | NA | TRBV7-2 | CASSLVGDYHLTDTQYF
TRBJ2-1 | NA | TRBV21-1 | CASSKVLPYNEQFF
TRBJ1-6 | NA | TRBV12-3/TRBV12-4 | CASSLRGGGAPLHF
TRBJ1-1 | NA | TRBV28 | CASRRSQGTEAFF
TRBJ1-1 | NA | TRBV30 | CAWSVGARGTEAFF
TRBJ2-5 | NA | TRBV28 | CASSLLGATLGETQYF